This T cell receptor (beta chain) was retrieved from a study of T cell responses to AZD1222 COVID-19 vaccine. This clone was observed once. Its antigen is still unknown. CDR1 is MGHRA and CDR2 is YSYEKL in the germline V gene. The CDR3 consists of 13 residues. Trimming left V 4 bases short and J 0 bases short, with 6 bases between. General observations from the study: In all cases, repertoires were sampled only after the peak T cell response. Most donors were white British and more were female, and clonal diversity was possibly underestimated.

Only in-frame clones appear in the TCRdb table, and some are missing; sequencing was by immunoSEQ multiplex PCR. The data show fewer than 100,000 clones, about 88% seen once. This sequence originates from an adult who received the AZD1222 COVID-19 vaccine. Specimen: peripheral blood, collected 28 days after the second AZD1222 dose. V and J are TRBV4-1 and TRBJ1-2; unclear D gene. Written as DNA, the CDR3 is TGCGCCAGCAGCCGCCAAACTAACTATGGCTACACCTTC. Translating it yields CASSRQTNYGYTF.